One and the same sample provided the 5 T cell receptor beta chains below, sequenced in a study of cytomegalovirus exposure and HLA in healthy donors. Clones were read by immunoSEQ multiplex PCR, and TCRdb kept only the in-frame ones, dropping some. The sample lists some 90,000 clones, roughly 97% seen once, with over 0.7% in the top ten. Sequences were obtained from PBMCs. These receptors were collected from a man between 18 and 35 years old in good health and CMV-seronegative.

This clone was recorded only once. The genes are TRBV30 and TRBJ2-3, with 9 bases identical to TRBD1. V shed 0 bases and J 2 bases; nucleotides not matched to a gene: 6. Per the germline V gene, CDR1 is GTSNPN and CDR2 is SVGIG (reference sequence). This CDR3 contains 16 residues. CDR3 bases: TGTGCCTGGAGTGTCGGACAGGGGCCCCTCACAGATACGCAGTATTTT. This translates into CAWSVGQGPLTDTQYF. The variable domain in full, with the rest retrieved from reference TRBV30 and TRBJ2-3, is SQTIHQWPATLVQPVGSPLSLECTVEGTSNPNLYWYRQAAGRGLQLLFYSVGIGQISSEVPQNLSASRPQDRQFILSSKKLLLSDSGFYLCAWSVGQGPLTDTQYFGPGTRLTVL.

The CDR3 sequence is CASGHTEAFF. The CDR3 nucleotides read TGTGCCAGCGGGCACACTGAAGCTTTCTTT. This chain joins TRBV2 and TRBJ1-1; no firm D call. The CDR3 is 10 residues long. The germline CDR1 and CDR2 sequences are SNHLY and FYNNEI. The ends were cut back, 8 bases at V and 3 bases at J, with 4 bases in the middle. Supplemented by reference TRBV2 and TRBJ1-1, the full variable domain reads EPEVTQTPSHQVTQMGQEVILRCVPISNHLYFYWYRQILGQKVEFLVSFYNNEISEKSEIFDDQFSVERPDGSNFTLKIRSTKLEDSAMYFCASGHTEAFFGQGTRLTVV.

The sample holds a few counts of this clone. V and J are TRBV6-1 and TRBJ1-5; D is undetermined. The germline V gene has CDR1 MNHNS and CDR2 SASEGT. Trimming shortened V by 4 bases and J by 4 bases, and 14 bases separated the two germline ends. The CDR3 consists of 15 residues. The CDR3 DNA follows: TGTGCCAGCAGTGGCCGGGGTCGACGGAATCAGCCCCAGCATTTT. Its protein is CASSGRGRRNQPQHF.

This sequence joins TRBV5-1 and TRBJ2-5, with TRBD2 matching over 7 bases. The CDR3 runs 15 residues. V shed 2 bases and J 5 bases; nucleotides not matched to a gene: 9. The germline V gene encodes CDR1 SGHRS and CDR2 YFSETQ. This CDR3 is CASSLSGIGGETQYF. Written as DNA, the CDR3 is TGCGCCAGCAGCTTAAGCGGGATCGGCGGGGAGACCCAGTACTTC.

In this sample, this clone turned up once. The chain recombines TRBV6-1 with TRBJ2-3, with a tentative D call TRBD1 (6 bases). Deletions cut 3 bases from V and 0 bases from J, with 10 bases between. Germline-derived CDR1 and CDR2 are MNHNS and SASEGT. The CDR3 covers 15 residues. Written as DNA, the CDR3 is TGTGCCAGCAGTGATGGGGGCGGGAGCACAGATACGCAGTATTTT. Protein sequence: CASSDGGGSTDTQYF.